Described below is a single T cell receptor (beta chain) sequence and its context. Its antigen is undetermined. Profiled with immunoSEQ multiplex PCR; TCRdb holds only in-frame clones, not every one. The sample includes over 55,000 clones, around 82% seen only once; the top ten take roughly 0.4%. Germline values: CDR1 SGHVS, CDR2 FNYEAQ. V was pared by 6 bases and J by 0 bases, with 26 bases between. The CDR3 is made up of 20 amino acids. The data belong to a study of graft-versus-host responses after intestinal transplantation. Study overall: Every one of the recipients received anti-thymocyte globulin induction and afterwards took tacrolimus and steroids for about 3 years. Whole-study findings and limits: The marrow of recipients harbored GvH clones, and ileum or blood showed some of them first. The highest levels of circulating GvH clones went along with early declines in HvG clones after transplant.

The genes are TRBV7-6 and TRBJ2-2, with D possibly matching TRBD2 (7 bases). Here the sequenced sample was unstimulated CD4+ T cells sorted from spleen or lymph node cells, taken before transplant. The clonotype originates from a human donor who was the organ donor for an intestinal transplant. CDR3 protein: CASRNTVRRGGTPNTGELFF. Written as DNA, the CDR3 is TGTGCCAGCAGGAACACAGTACGGCGCGGGGGCACGCCGAACACCGGGGAGCTGTTTTTT.